What follows are 26 T cell receptor beta chains derived from one specimen sequenced in a study of regulatory T cells in long-lasting Graves disease (dated by TCRdb to the early 2020s). In light of the paper, this sample's time point label describes: newly diagnosed GD, antithyroid drugs for less than 3 months. RNA was extracted from PBMCs in TRIzol for both TCR sequencing and RNA sequencing. Libraries were built with multiplex PCR. Sequencing was carried out with an Illumina HiSeq 4000. iRepertoire HTBI primers and Arm-PCR amplification of CDR3 regions were used to construct TCR beta libraries. TCRdb's own reprocessing of the public reads used fastp at Q25 and MiXCR and kept productive beta chains. Each entry is one CDR3 protein sequence, shown with its most common DNA and genes. The sample yields 200,000 to 250,000 distinct CDR3 sequences; roughly 19% were counted once. The ten largest clones take up about 11% of the sample.

This same sample was also part of a study on T cells in Graves' hyperthyroidism and ophthalmopathy.

The sequenced sample was peripheral blood mononuclear cells (PBMCs), obtained at new diagnosis, from a patient treated with antithyroid drugs. These receptors all come from a woman in her thirties with Graves disease. Donor details come from another sample of the same person, matched by shared clones.

The chain recombines TRBV2 with TRBJ2-3; 11 nucleotides align to TRBD2. Germline lookup yields CDR1 SNHLY and CDR2 FYNNEI. CDR3 length equals 14 residues. The J segment lost 4 bases and the V segment lost 8 bases, leaving 5 bases of the junction unmatched. CDR3 loop: CASELAGVSDTQYF. CDR3 DNA sequence: TGTGCCAGCGAACTAGCGGGAGTCTCAGATACGCAGTATTTT.

Many counts were recorded for this clonotype. This chain links TRBV28 with TRBJ1-3; 10 positions agree with TRBD1. The germline CDR1 and CDR2 sequences are MDHEN and SYDVKM. The ends lost 5 bases at V and 4 bases at J; junction bases unmatched: 8. The CDR3 length is 16 residues. The CDR3 loop is CASSTLTGGLGNTIYF. CDR3 sequence (DNA): TGTGCCAGCAGTACCCTGACAGGGGGCCTCGGAAACACCATATATTTT.

At least ten counts were recorded for this clonotype. The chain uses TRBV7-2 and TRBJ2-3; TRBD2 might be the D (5 bases). Germline V gene data show CDR1 as SGHTA and CDR2 as FQGNSA. The ends were cut back, 5 bases at V and 1 base at J, with 10 bases in the middle. The CDR3 length is 14 residues. The CDR3: CASSHWTRTDTQYF. As DNA, the CDR3 is TGTGCCAGCAGCCATTGGACTCGCACAGATACGCAGTATTTT.

This clonotype has ten or more counts. V is TRBV28 and J is TRBJ1-6; unclear D gene. The CDR3 totals 12 residues. Germline V gene sequence: CDR1 MDHEN, CDR2 SYDVKM. V lost 7 bases to trimming and J lost 13 bases, with 14 bases between them. CDR3 DNA: TGTGCCAGCACCCCTGCAGTGGCTCCCCTCCACTTT. Its translation is CASTPAVAPLHF.

As regards this clonotype: This may arise from a read error, as a much more abundant clone is one base away. V is TRBV15 and J is TRBJ2-3, with 8 bases matching TRBD2. Germline values: CDR1 LNHNV, CDR2 YYDKDF (reference sequence). The CDR3 is 17 residues long. The CDR3 is CAASRELAAPSTDTQYF. CDR3 DNA: TGTGCCGCCAGCAGAGAACTAGCGGCCCCTAGCACAGATACGCAGTATTTT. The variable domain in full, with the rest retrieved from reference TRBV15 and TRBJ2-3, is DAMVIQNPRYQVTQFGKPVTLSCSQTLNHNVMYWYQQKSSQAPKLLFHYYDKDFNNEADTPDNFQSRRPNTSFCFLDIRSPGLGDTAMYLCAASRELAAPSTDTQYFGPGTRLTVL.

The V and J genes are TRBV2 and TRBJ1-6; TRBD1 matches at 9 bases. The CDR3 covers 16 residues. After removal of 6 bases from V and 5 bases from J, the junction contained 8 bases not matched to a gene. Germline assignment: CDR1 SNHLY and CDR2 FYNNEI. In DNA, the CDR3 is TGTGCCAGCAGCCGGGGACAGGGTGTCAATAATTCACCCCTCCACTTT. This translates into CASSRGQGVNNSPLHF. The entire variable domain, with the rest obtained from reference TRBV2 and TRBJ1-6, is as follows: EPEVTQTPSHQVTQMGQEVILRCVPISNHLYFYWYRQILGQKVEFLVSFYNNEISEKSEIFDDQFSVERPDGSNFTLKIRSTKLEDSAMYFCASSRGQGVNNSPLHFGNGTRLTVT.

This chain connects TRBV11-1 to TRBJ2-1; 9 bases align to TRBD2. Germline V lookup: CDR1 SGHAT, CDR2 FQDESV (reference sequence). This CDR3 has 15 amino acids. The J segment lost 3 bases and the V segment lost 1 base, leaving 1 base of the junction unmatched. The CDR3 DNA reads as TGTGCCAGCAGCTTAGATAGCGGGAGCTACAATGAGCAGTTCTTC. Translation gives CASSLDSGSYNEQFF.

At least ten counts were recorded for this clonotype. The V call is TRBV7-8, the J call TRBJ2-7, with TRBD2 matching 8 bases. The CDR3 contains 16 residues. Germline CDR1 SGHVS, CDR2 FQNEAQ. Germline trimming cut 5 bases from V and 2 bases from J; bases unmatched to any gene: 11. The CDR3 nucleotides are TGTGCCAGCAGCGCCGGCCGACTAGCGCCCACCTACGAGCAGTACTTC. Translation: CASSAGRLAPTYEQYF.

This clonotype has at least ten counts. V usage is TRBV18 and J usage is TRBJ1-6; D perhaps matches TRBD1 (6 bases). This CDR3 region has 14 residues. Trimming removed 6 bases at V and 10 bases at J, with 16 bases between. The germline gives CDR1 KGHSH, CDR2 LQKENI. The CDR3 DNA follows: TGTGCCAGCTCCCCGGGAACAGGGAAATCACCCCTCCACTTT. Amino acid sequence: CASSPGTGKSPLHF.

This clonotype was observed many times. One end of the junction fails to match germline, which may point to a read error. The gene calls are TRBV7-7 and TRBJ2-1; 11 bases align to TRBD2. Germline V gene data show CDR1 as SSHAT and CDR2 as FNYEAQ (reference sequence). The CDR3 spans 15 residues. The DNA for the CDR3 is TGTGCTAGCAGCCTGACTAGCGGGGTCCCCAATGAGCAGTTCTTC. It translates to CASSLTSGVPNEQFF. Combining the CDR3 with reference TRBV7-7 and TRBJ2-1 gives the whole variable domain GAGVSQSPRYKVTKRGQDVTLRCDPISSHATLYWYQQALGQGPEFLTYFNYEAQPDKSGLPSDRFSAERPEGSISTLTIQRTEQRDSAMYRCASSLTSGVPNEQFFGPGTRLTVL.

The chain joins TRBV19 to TRBJ2-1; TRBD2 matches 12 bases. V dropped 3 bases and J dropped 6; count of bases not matched to a gene: 6. The germline CDR1 and CDR2 sequences are LNHDA and SQIVND (reference sequence). The CDR3 extends over 16 amino acids. The CDR3 region has the DNA TGTGCCAGTAGTATCGGGACTAGCGGGCCTTTCAATGAGCAGTTCTTC. It translates to CASSIGTSGPFNEQFF.

This clonotype came up many times. The chain is built from TRBV6-1 and TRBJ2-1, with no clear D. There are 13 residues in the CDR3. The V and J ends lost 6 bases and 0 bases respectively, with 6 bases between them. Germline CDR1 is MNHNS and CDR2 is SASEGT. CDR3 amino acids: CASRATSYNEQFF. CDR3 coding DNA: TGTGCCAGCAGGGCTACCTCCTACAATGAGCAGTTCTTC.

There are many counts of this clonotype. The rearrangement joins TRBV28 to TRBJ1-1; tentative D call: TRBD1 (6 bases). Germline-derived CDR1 and CDR2 are MDHEN and SYDVKM. The CDR3 is made up of 16 amino acids. V lost 6 bases and J lost 0, with 17 bases in between. CDR3 in DNA: TGTGCCAGCAGCGACCCAGGGGTACTAATGAACACTGAAGCTTTCTTT. Protein product: CASSDPGVLMNTEAFF.

Concerning this clonotype: A far larger clone is off by one base, so a read error is likely. The V call is TRBV6-4, the J call TRBJ2-5; 9 nucleotides line up with TRBD1. Germline CDR1 MRHNA, CDR2 SNTAGT. V gave up 6 bases and J gave up 7 bases; unmatched junction bases: 18. The length of the CDR3 is 17 residues. The CDR3 here is CASSSTGGVGRKGTQYF. In DNA form, the CDR3 reads TGTGCCAGCAGCTCTACAGGGGGCGTCGGCCGCAAAGGGACCCAGTACTTC.

This clonotype was seen many times. This chain links TRBV7-3 with TRBJ2-7, with 9 bases identical to TRBD1. The CDR3 covers 15 residues. Germline values: CDR1 SGHTA, CDR2 FQGTGA. V dropped 5 bases and J dropped 5; count of bases not matched to a gene: 10. The CDR3 sequence: CASSHSGTGRNEQYF. In nucleotides, the CDR3 is TGTGCCAGCAGCCACTCCGGGACAGGGAGGAACGAGCAGTACTTC.

This clonotype was recorded a few times. V gene TRBV9 combines with J gene TRBJ2-3; D is undetermined. Germline loops: CDR1 SGDLS, CDR2 YYNGEE. This CDR3 contains 15 residues. Between the trimmed V and J ends, which lost 0 bases and 4 bases, there was a span of 12 bases. The CDR3 is CASSVGAAASDTQYF. The CDR3 nucleotides read TGTGCCAGCAGCGTAGGGGCAGCTGCATCAGATACGCAGTATTTT.

The gene calls are TRBV30 and TRBJ2-1; 10 bases agree with TRBD2. Germline loops: CDR1 GTSNPN, CDR2 SVGIG (reference sequence). This CDR3 is 14 amino acids long. V was pared by 5 bases and J by 2 bases, with 3 bases of the junction left unmatched. CDR3 DNA: TGTGCCTGGGCTAGCGGGAGCGCCTACAATGAGCAGTTCTTC. This encodes CAWASGSAYNEQFF. Full variable domain (missing parts from reference TRBV30 and TRBJ2-1): SQTIHQWPATLVQPVGSPLSLECTVEGTSNPNLYWYRQAAGRGLQLLFYSVGIGQISSEVPQNLSASRPQDRQFILSSKKLLLSDSGFYLCAWASGSAYNEQFFGPGTRLTVL.

This clonotype appeared many times. The gene calls are TRBV6-2 or TRBV6-3 and TRBJ2-5; 8 bases match TRBD1. CDR1 is MNHEY, CDR2 SVGEGT, per germline. This CDR3 has 16 residues. V dropped 3 bases and J dropped 5; count of bases not matched to a gene: 11. CDR3 bases: TGTGCCAGCAGTTATCACCCCGACAGGGGTGGGGAGACCCAGTACTTC. Its protein product is CASSYHPDRGGETQYF.

This clonotype was seen many times. The CDR3, as DNA: TGTGCCAGCATGTGGACAGAGAGCTCCTACGAGCAGTACTTC. Protein: CASMWTESSYEQYF. The V call is TRBV6-1, the J call TRBJ2-7, with TRBD1 as a possible D gene (6 bases). The CDR3 spans 14 residues. Deletions cut 7 bases from V and 0 bases from J, with 13 bases between. Germline lookup yields CDR1 MNHNS and CDR2 SASEGT.

This clonotype was detected many times. The rearrangement joins TRBV7-9 to TRBJ2-5; D unresolved. The germline V gene has CDR1 SEHNR and CDR2 FQNEAQ (reference sequence). V lost 3 bases and J 4 bases, leaving 9 bases between the germline ends. This CDR3 region has 13 residues. The CDR3 sequence is CASSFPPTETQYF. CDR3 DNA sequence: TGTGCCAGCAGCTTCCCCCCCACAGAGACCCAGTACTTC.

This clonotype was counted many times. The chain joins TRBV4-1 to TRBJ1-1; D is unclear. The germline V gene has CDR1 MGHRA and CDR2 YSYEKL. Between the trimmed V and J ends, which lost 4 bases and 0 bases, there was a span of 12 bases. The CDR3 extends over 15 amino acids. CDR3 loop: CASSLTGPLNTEAFF. DNA of the CDR3: TGCGCCAGCAGCCTAACCGGACCGTTGAACACTGAAGCTTTCTTT.

This clonotype was detected ten times or more. CDR3 coding DNA: TGTGCCAGCAGTTTACTCACCTACAGGGGGCATACTGAAGCTTTCTTT. This gives the protein CASSLLTYRGHTEAFF. V and J are TRBV28 and TRBJ1-1, with 9 bases that match TRBD1. Germline V lookup: CDR1 MDHEN, CDR2 SYDVKM. This CDR3 comprises 16 residues. V was pared by 2 bases and J by 5 bases, with 9 bases of the junction left unmatched.

The CDR3 bases are TGTGCCAGCAGCGTCGGGTTGGCGGGAGCAGGCTACGAGCAGTACTTC. It yields the protein CASSVGLAGAGYEQYF. The chain recombines TRBV7-2 with TRBJ2-7; 7 bases are shared with TRBD2. There are 16 residues in the CDR3. With V trimmed by 5 bases and J by 3 bases, 13 bases remained unmatched. The germline V gene has CDR1 SGHTA and CDR2 FQGNSA.

The table lists this clonotype with many counts. The genes are TRBV6-1 and TRBJ1-2, with a possible D match to TRBD1 (5 bases). CDR1 and CDR2 from the germline V gene are MNHNS and SASEGT. V shed 10 bases and J shed 7 bases, with 16 bases lying between them. This CDR3 has 12 amino acids. The CDR3 is CATVGGTGGYTF. The DNA of the CDR3 is TGTGCCACTGTGGGGGGTACCGGTGGCTACACCTTC.

This clonotype was counted many times. The genes are TRBV2 and TRBJ1-6; D perhaps matches TRBD1 (6 bases). The CDR3 runs 12 residues. Trimming stripped 10 bases from V and 7 bases from J, with 11 bases between. CDR1 SNHLY and CDR2 FYNNEI come from the germline V gene. The CDR3, as DNA: TGTGCCACGACAGGAGAAAATTCACCCCTCCACTTT. It is translated as CATTGENSPLHF.

This clonotype was seen many times. The chain joins TRBV27 to TRBJ2-7; 9 bases line up with TRBD1. The CDR3 is 12 amino acids. Germline CDR1 and CDR2: MNHEY and SMNVEV (reference sequence). The trim removed 4 bases at V and 11 bases at J, leaving 6 bases unmatched. CDR3 amino acids: CASSSRDRVKYF. The CDR3 DNA is TGTGCCAGCAGTTCCCGGGACAGGGTAAAGTACTTC.